One sample yielded the 22 T cell receptor beta chains listed below, sequenced in a study of beta chain features in type 1 diabetes. Study-wide points: Shortening of TCRB CDR3s, moderate but significant, appeared in all four CD4+ subsets of Type 1 diabetes patients.

All of the isolated RNA was reverse transcribed, so expressed TCRB transcripts were sequenced. This table comes from immunoSEQ multiplex PCR, and its TCRdb copy is limited to in-frame clones, with some not included. Among more than 300,000 clones listed, 7% to 10% were seen once. These receptors' antigens are unknown. Sequencing was performed on central memory CD4+ T cells from blood. These receptor sequences come from a man in his thirties or forties with type 1 diabetes.

This clone showed up just a few times. The V call is TRBV5-6, the J call TRBJ2-1, with D possibly being TRBD1 (5 bases). V was shortened by 4 bases and J by 9 bases, with 17 bases between the two germline ends. The V gene's germline CDR1 is SGHDT and CDR2 YYEEEE. The CDR3 extends over 14 amino acids. The CDR3 nucleotides are TGTGCCAGCAGCCCCAGGGTGGATTCGGTTGAGCAGTTCTTC. It is translated as CASSPRVDSVEQFF.

This clone was picked up a small number of times. V gene TRBV6-1 combines with J gene TRBJ1-1; a possible D gene is TRBD1 (5 bases). V dropped 3 bases and J dropped 4 bases, with 6 bases sitting between them. Germline V lookup: CDR1 MNHNS, CDR2 SASEGT. CDR3 length: 12 residues. CDR3 in DNA: TGTGCCAGCAGTGACCAGGGCACTGAAGCTTTCTTT. Its translation is CASSDQGTEAFF.

This clone was counted only a few times. CDR3 residues: CASIKGETLYGYTF. The DNA of the CDR3 is TGTGCCAGCATAAAGGGGGAGACCCTCTATGGCTACACCTTC. This sequence joins TRBV2 and TRBJ1-2; D might be TRBD1 (6 bases). V was shortened by 7 bases and J by 4 bases, with 16 bases between the two germline ends. Per germline, CDR1 SNHLY and CDR2 FYNNEI. CDR3 length: 14 residues.

V is TRBV28 and J is TRBJ2-5; 7 positions agree with TRBD2. The CDR3 length is 14 residues. Germline CDR1 reads MDHEN; CDR2 reads SYDVKM. The trim removed 3 bases at V and 6 bases at J, leaving 7 bases unmatched. The CDR3 coding sequence is TGTGCCAGCAGTTTGGACTCGGGGGGAAAGACCCAGTACTTC. Protein: CASSLDSGGKTQYF.

The chain employs TRBV28 and TRBJ2-1; 8 nucleotides match TRBD1. CDR3 size: 17 residues. Trimming at V came to 2 bases and at J to 8 bases, leaving 14 bases not matched to a gene. Germline assignment: CDR1 MDHEN and CDR2 SYDVKM. The CDR3 spells CASSLGDRTPGGHEQFF. CDR3 coding DNA: TGTGCCAGCAGTTTAGGGGACAGGACACCAGGCGGCCATGAGCAGTTCTTC.

This rearrangement joins TRBV20-1 to TRBJ2-7; D ambiguous. The germline CDR1 and CDR2 sequences are DFQATT and SNEGSKA (reference sequence). The CDR3 extends over 10 amino acids. Trimming stripped 3 bases from V and 6 bases from J, with 6 bases between. The CDR3 here is CSARVGEQYF. Written as DNA, the CDR3 is TGCAGTGCTAGGGTCGGCGAGCAGTACTTC.

There are a few counts of this clone. V usage is TRBV7-6 and J usage is TRBJ2-7, with D possibly matching TRBD1 (7 bases). V was pared by 2 bases and J by 3 bases, with 11 bases between. CDR1 and CDR2 (germline): SGHVS, FNYEAQ. The CDR3 contains 14 residues. This CDR3 reads CASSLTGDSYEQYF. DNA for the CDR3: TGTGCCAGCAGCTTAACGGGGGACAGCTACGAGCAGTACTTC.

V usage is TRBV7-2 and J usage is TRBJ1-2, with 8 bases fitting TRBD1. V trimming: 5 bases; J trimming: 4 bases; junction bases outside the gene matches: 12. Per germline, CDR1 SGHTA and CDR2 FQGNSA. CDR3 length: 16 residues. The CDR3 nucleotides are TGTGCCAGCAGCCCAGGTCGGCAGGGGGCCTCCTATGGCTACACCTTC. Amino acid sequence: CASSPGRQGASYGYTF.

About this clone itself: Just one base apart from a much larger clone, this may be a read error. The chain recombines TRBV28 with TRBJ2-5, with no clear D. The CDR3 has 11 residues. Between the trimmed V and J ends, which lost 6 bases and 2 bases, there was a span of 4 bases. Germline V CDR1 and CDR2: MDHEN, SYDVKM. The CDR3, as DNA: TGTGCCAGCAGGGAACAAGAGACCCAGTACTTC. Amino acid sequence: CASREQETQYF.

There are a few counts of this clone. The chain carries TRBV5-4 and TRBJ1-2; possibly TRBD1 for D (5 bases). Germline assignment: CDR1 SGHNT and CDR2 YYREEE (reference sequence). Trimming pared 2 bases from V and 7 bases from J, leaving 12 bases between. This CDR3 region has 13 residues. CDR3 coding DNA: TGTGCCAGCAGCTTAGGCAGGGAGTCTGGCTACACCTTC. This encodes CASSLGRESGYTF. Variable domain in full (rest from reference TRBV5-4 and TRBJ1-2): ETGVTQSPTHLIKTRGQQVTLRCSSQSGHNTVSWYQQALGQGPQFIFQYYREEENGRGNFPPRFSGLQFPNYSSELNVNALELDDSALYLCASSLGRESGYTFGSGTRLTVV.

This clone appeared a few times. The CDR3 coding sequence is TGCGCCAGCAGCACGGGTGAGGCAGCTTATGGCTACACCTTC. Translating it yields CASSTGEAAYGYTF. This chain links TRBV5-1 with TRBJ1-2; D uncertain. Trimming left V 4 bases short and J 5 bases short, with 15 bases between. The CDR3 totals 14 residues. CDR1 and CDR2 from the germline V gene are SGHRS and YFSETQ.

This clone was recorded a few times. The chain combines TRBV6-6 with TRBJ2-7; TRBD2 matches at 7 bases. V shed 7 bases and J 4 bases; nucleotides not matched to a gene: 7. Germline assignment: CDR1 MNHNY and CDR2 SVGAGI (reference sequence). CDR3 length: 13 residues. CDR3 sequence (DNA): TGTGCCAGCAAGACCCCCGGGAGGTACGAGCAGTACTTC. Protein product: CASKTPGRYEQYF.

This clone was observed a handful of times. This chain uses TRBV7-2 with TRBJ2-5, with 13 bases identical to TRBD2. CDR3 length: 19 residues. Germline V gives CDR1 SGHTA, CDR2 FQGNSA. Unmatched junction bases numbered 9, after V lost 1 base and J lost 1 base. CDR3 amino acids: CASSLEWGTSGVFQETQYF. Here the CDR3 DNA reads TGTGCCAGCAGCTTAGAATGGGGGACTAGCGGGGTGTTCCAAGAGACCCAGTACTTC.

This clone was recorded a few times. This sample also contains other DNA sequences that code for the same CDR3. The chain joins TRBV7-9 to TRBJ1-2; 8 bases are shared with TRBD1. This CDR3 spans 13 amino acids. V shed 5 bases and J 4 bases; nucleotides not matched to a gene: 3. Germline V gives CDR1 SEHNR, CDR2 FQNEAQ (reference sequence). Here the CDR3 DNA reads TGTGCCAGCAGCACCGGACAGGGCTATGGCTACACCTTC. Its translation is CASSTGQGYGYTF.

The J gene is TRBJ2-3, the V gene TRBV5-4, with D unresolved. The germline V gene encodes CDR1 SGHNT and CDR2 YYREEE (reference sequence). The CDR3 covers 14 residues. Between the trimmed V and J ends, which lost 1 base and 4 bases, there was a span of 10 bases. CDR3 coding DNA: TGTGCCAGCAGCTTGACGACCCGGGCAGATACGCAGTATTTT. It translates to CASSLTTRADTQYF.

This clone was seen a handful of times. The CDR3 spells CASSVASWFRTVAYEQYF. Here the CDR3 DNA reads TGTGCCAGCAGCGTAGCTTCTTGGTTCAGGACAGTTGCCTACGAGCAGTACTTC. The chain carries TRBV9 and TRBJ2-7, with D perhaps TRBD1 (6 bases). V was pared by 0 bases and J by 2 bases, with 21 bases between. The CDR3 runs 18 residues. From germline, CDR1 is SGDLS and CDR2 YYNGEE.

The J gene is TRBJ2-3, the V gene TRBV5-6; TRBD2 agrees at 14 bases. After removal of 4 bases from V and 4 bases from J, the junction contained 8 bases not matched to a gene. Per the germline V gene, CDR1 is SGHDT and CDR2 is YYEEEE. This CDR3 contains 17 residues. The CDR3 DNA reads TGTGCCAGCAGCCCACGAGGGACTAGCGGGGGCGCAGATACGCAGTATTTT. This encodes CASSPRGTSGGADTQYF.

V usage is TRBV5-6 and J usage is TRBJ1-2; a possible D gene is TRBD1 (5 bases). The CDR3 has 14 residues. Germline loops: CDR1 SGHDT, CDR2 YYEEEE. Trimming cost V 6 bases and J 2 bases, with 14 bases left between them. The CDR3, as DNA: TGTGCCAGCACCCCAGGGTACTTCAACTATGGCTACACCTTC. It specifies CASTPGYFNYGYTF.

This sequence joins TRBV7-8 and TRBJ1-5; 10 bases align to TRBD1. V shed 4 bases, J shed 4 bases, and the junction held 7 bases outside the gene matches. The CDR3 runs to 16 residues. Per the germline V gene, CDR1 is SGHVS and CDR2 is FQNEAQ. The CDR3 spells CASSSGWTGGNQPQHF. Written as DNA, the CDR3 is TGTGCCAGCAGCTCAGGATGGACAGGGGGAAATCAGCCCCAGCATTTT.

V is TRBV6-6 and J is TRBJ2-5; 11 bases map to TRBD2. In germline, CDR1 is MNHNY, CDR2 SVGAGI (reference sequence). The CDR3 contains 14 residues. V lost 5 bases to trimming and J lost 4 bases; unmatched junction nucleotides: 3. The chain's CDR3 is CASSPGLAGETQYF. The CDR3 DNA sequence: TGTGCCAGCAGTCCAGGACTAGCGGGAGAGACCCAGTACTTC.

This clone appeared many times. At one boundary the junction diverges from the germline segment, which might be a read error. The J gene is TRBJ2-1, the V gene TRBV10-3; TRBD2 might be the D (5 bases). Per the germline V gene, CDR1 is ENHRY and CDR2 is SYGVKD. This CDR3 has 13 amino acids. The CDR3, as DNA: TGTGCCATCAGGGAGGCCATCTACGATGAGCAGTTCTTC. This encodes CAIREAIYDEQFF.

Notes on this clone: With a far larger clone one base away, a read error is the likely cause. The chain links TRBV13 to TRBJ2-5; no definite D call. The J call is doubtful: the DNA matches TRBJ2-7 better. Germline CDR1 is PRHDT and CDR2 is FYEKMQ (reference sequence). CDR3 length: 15 amino acids. CDR3 in amino acids: CASSRWSCRSYEQYF. CDR3 nucleotides: TGTGCCAGCAGCCGGTGGTCCTGTCGCTCCTACGAGCAGTACTTC.